The following is a T cell receptor beta chain sequence with its context. The antigen remains unidentified. The data were taken from a study of graft-versus-host responses after intestinal transplantation. Study information: Anti-thymocyte globulin induction, then tacrolimus and steroids for two to four years, went to all recipients. General study results and limits: Individuals who had graft-donor T cell macrochimerism had allografts that showed high graft-versus-host to host-versus-graft clonal ratios. Recipient marrow held GvH clones, some first seen in ileum or blood. Early HvG declines after transplant were associated with peak circulating GvH clone levels.

J gave up 7 bases and V 1 base, and 7 bases lay outside the gene matches. The length of the CDR3 is 16 residues. The germline V gene encodes CDR1 MNHNS and CDR2 SASEGT. Sequencing was performed with immunoSEQ multiplex PCR; in TCRdb, only in-frame clones are kept and a portion is missing. The repertoire holds about 97,000 clones, with 90% as singletons. The starting material was PBMCs, obtained 450 to 480 days after intestinal transplant. This chain connects TRBV6-1 to TRBJ1-4; 9 positions agree with TRBD1. The TCR comes from a human patient who received an intestinal transplant, so some T cells may come from the graft donor. The chain's CDR3 is CASSEVPGTGSEKLFF. DNA of the CDR3: TGTGCCAGCAGTGAAGTCCCCGGGACAGGGAGTGAAAAACTGTTTTTT.